The clone carrying this T cell receptor beta chain was picked up a small number of times. Its antigen is not identified. This sample was taken from a study of cytomegalovirus exposure and HLA in healthy donors. The study, taken as a whole, reports: Presence/absence analyses took donor sequencing depth as roughly uniform. The authors later linked a missense DCLRE1C variant to TCR beta V- and J-gene trimming. High sensitivity and specificity were reportedly achieved when the classifier diagnosed cytomegalovirus status. The investigators catalogued 180 or so TCR beta chains as cytomegalovirus-associated.

Germline trimming cut 0 bases from V and 6 bases from J; bases unmatched to any gene: 5. This CDR3 is 16 amino acids long. Germline V gene lookup returns CDR1 MNHEY and CDR2 SVGAGI. It was with 60 Vbeta and 13 Jbeta primers that the PCR ran. Assay used: immunoSEQ multiplex PCR; TCRdb lists only in-frame clones, some missing. The sample includes 100,000 to 120,000 clones, around 78% of them seen just once. The rearrangement uses TRBV6-5 and TRBJ1-6; TRBD1 matches at 7 bases. Sequences were obtained from PBMCs. This TCR came from a woman aged 30 to 39 in good health and CMV-seronegative. CDR3 region: CASSYSRQGSNSPLHF. DNA for the CDR3: TGTGCCAGCAGTTACTCGCGACAGGGAAGTAATTCACCCCTCCACTTT.